The 23 T cell receptor beta chains presented below share a single source sample, sequenced in a study of cytomegalovirus exposure and HLA in healthy donors. PCR primers comprised 60 Vbeta and 13 Jbeta primers. TCRdb's table, derived via immunoSEQ multiplex PCR, lists solely in-frame clones and lacks some. Altogether about 200,000 clones are present, around 75% being singletons, with the ten largest covering approximately 1.8%. Sequencing input: PBMCs. The receptors were sampled from a woman between 25 and 40 years old in good health and CMV-seronegative.

The genes are TRBV9 and TRBJ2-3; TRBD2 matches 8 bases. The CDR3 totals 16 residues. The ends lost 0 bases at V and 4 bases at J; junction bases unmatched: 7. Germline CDR1 and CDR2: SGDLS and YYNGEE. DNA for the CDR3: TGTGCCAGCAGCGTAGCGGGGGGGCTAGTCTCAGATACGCAGTATTTT. It encodes CASSVAGGLVSDTQYF.

The chain links TRBV4-3 to TRBJ1-1; TRBD1 is a possible D gene (6 bases). The germline V and J ends were trimmed by 4 bases and 1 base, with 13 bases remaining between them. The CDR3 is 15 amino acids. Germline V lookup: CDR1 LGHNA, CDR2 YSLEER. The CDR3 DNA reads as TGCGCCAGCAGCCCAGTGGGGGGGCAGAACACTGAAGCTTTCTTT. It translates to CASSPVGGQNTEAFF.

CDR3 nucleotide sequence: TGTGCCAGCAGCTCAACGAAGCATAGAACCACCACAGATACGCAGTATTTT. This codes for CASSSTKHRTTTDTQYF. The chain recombines TRBV7-9 with TRBJ2-3; D call uncertain. The germline V and J ends were trimmed by 4 bases and 2 bases, with 19 bases remaining between them. Germline loops: CDR1 SEHNR, CDR2 FQNEAQ (reference sequence). The CDR3 extends over 17 amino acids.

This chain joins TRBV27 and TRBJ2-1, with D perhaps TRBD2 (5 bases). The V end lost 5 bases, the J end lost 8 bases, and 16 bases lay between the germline ends. The CDR3 extends over 14 amino acids. Germline V CDR1 and CDR2: MNHEY, SMNVEV (reference sequence). CDR3 protein: CASSPRGLLYEQFF. The CDR3 coding sequence is TGTGCCAGCAGTCCCCGGGGTCTACTCTATGAGCAGTTCTTC.

This rearrangement joins TRBV7-3 to TRBJ1-6, with D unresolved. Germline V gene lookup returns CDR1 SGHTA and CDR2 FQGTGA. The CDR3 length is 14 residues. The V gene lost 5 bases and the J gene lost 5 bases, with 10 bases spanning the gap. CDR3 residues: CASSSGVNNSPLHF. CDR3 bases: TGTGCCAGCAGCAGCGGGGTAAATAATTCACCCCTCCACTTT.

The chain links TRBV10-1 to TRBJ2-5, with 7 bases identical to TRBD1. V dropped 6 bases and J dropped 2; count of bases not matched to a gene: 3. The CDR3 runs to 13 residues. The germline V gene encodes CDR1 WNHNN and CDR2 SYGVQD (reference sequence). CDR3 in amino acids: CASRGGQQETQYF. The CDR3 DNA sequence: TGCGCCAGCAGAGGGGGACAGCAAGAGACCCAGTACTTC.

The CDR3 region is CASSLVGSGSAYEGNEQFF. The CDR3 DNA is TGTGCCAGCAGCTTAGTCGGTAGCGGGAGCGCATACGAGGGGAATGAGCAGTTCTTC. V gene TRBV11-2 combines with J gene TRBJ2-1, with 9 bases fitting TRBD2. The J segment lost 7 bases and the V segment lost 1 base, leaving 17 bases of the junction unmatched. Germline assignment: CDR1 SGHAT and CDR2 FQNNGV. This CDR3 comprises 19 residues.

The V and J genes are TRBV7-2 and TRBJ2-3; 11 positions match TRBD2. Germline values: CDR1 SGHTA, CDR2 FQGNSA. The CDR3 loop spans 17 amino acids. Trimming took 0 bases from V and 5 from J; bases not matched to a gene: 7. In DNA form, the CDR3 reads TGTGCCAGCAGCTTAGCGGGGACTAGCGGTGGCAAAGATACGCAGTATTTT. It specifies CASSLAGTSGGKDTQYF.

The chain carries TRBV10-3 and TRBJ2-5; 11 nucleotides align to TRBD1. CDR3 size: 16 residues. The germline gives CDR1 ENHRY, CDR2 SYGVKD. Trimming removed 4 bases from V and 1 base from J; junction bases left unmatched: 5. The CDR3, as DNA: TGTGCCATCAGTGTGGGGGGGACAGGGGGCCAAGAGACCCAGTACTTC. Its translation: CAISVGGTGGQETQYF.

V gene TRBV5-6 combines with J gene TRBJ1-2; TRBD1 agrees at 9 bases. Unmatched junction bases numbered 4, after V lost 3 bases and J lost 4 bases. This CDR3 region has 14 residues. The germline CDR1 and CDR2 sequences are SGHDT and YYEEEE. The CDR3 is CASSSTGGIYGYTF. CDR3 nucleotides: TGTGCCAGCAGCTCGACAGGGGGAATCTATGGCTACACCTTC.

As for this clone: The same CDR3 arises from other DNA sequences in this sample as well. J is TRBJ2-6 and V is TRBV5-1; 7 bases match TRBD1. The CDR3 runs 20 residues. V lost 0 bases, J lost 0 bases, and 12 bases stayed unmatched. Germline loops: CDR1 SGHRS, CDR2 YFSETQ. CDR3 DNA sequence: TGCGCCAGCAGCTTGGTGACCGGGACAGTTTCTAACTCTGGGGCCAACGTCCTGACTTTC. This gives the protein CASSLVTGTVSNSGANVLTF.

This rearrangement joins TRBV7-8 to TRBJ1-1; TRBD1 aligns across 9 bases. The CDR3 totals 14 residues. The V segment lost 5 bases and the J segment 4 bases; nucleotides outside the gene matches: 5. The germline V gene has CDR1 SGHVS and CDR2 FQNEAQ. The CDR3 coding sequence is TGTGCCAGCAGCCGACAGGGGGTCGGCACTGAAGCTTTCTTT. Translating it yields CASSRQGVGTEAFF.

On this clone: Likely a read error: the CDR3 ends without its conserved phenylalanine or tryptophan. The V and J genes are TRBV15 and TRBJ2-4, with 7 nucleotides matching TRBD1. The V segment lost 0 bases and the J segment 1 base; nucleotides outside the gene matches: 6. The CDR3 length is 17 residues. Germline V gene data show CDR1 as LNHNV and CDR2 as YYDKDF (reference sequence). CDR3: CATSRDEGATAKNIQYL. The CDR3 bases are TGTGCCACCAGCAGAGACGAGGGGGCCACGGCCAAAAACATTCAGTACCTC.

The V gene is TRBV7-2, the J gene TRBJ1-1; D is uncertain. The V end was cut by 1 base, the J end by 0 bases, with 15 bases between. Per germline, CDR1 SGHTA and CDR2 FQGNSA. The CDR3 is 17 residues long. The DNA of the CDR3 is TGTGCCAGCAGCTTAGTATGGAGGACCGTTATGAACACTGAAGCTTTCTTT. Translation: CASSLVWRTVMNTEAFF.

The chain couples TRBV2 to TRBJ2-5; 9 nucleotides match TRBD1. CDR3 length: 15 residues. The junction had 14 bases not matched to a gene; V was cut back by 8 bases and J by 7 bases. The germline gives CDR1 SNHLY, CDR2 FYNNEI. The CDR3 bases are TGTGCCAGCCAGACAGGGGGGTTTCTCGAGGGGACCCAGTACTTC. Protein: CASQTGGFLEGTQYF.

This clone was seen a handful of times. The rearrangement uses TRBV7-8 and TRBJ1-3, with D unresolved. Germline CDR1 SGHVS, CDR2 FQNEAQ. With 5 bases removed from V and 0 bases from J, the gap between germline ends came to 17 bases. The CDR3 has 17 residues. The CDR3 bases are TGTGCCAGCAGCCCTTCCCGGAGTTCGGGCTCTGGAAACACCATATATTTT. As protein: CASSPSRSSGSGNTIYF.

This clone was observed a handful of times. The V call is TRBV4-3, the J call TRBJ2-6, with TRBD1 matching over 7 bases. J was trimmed by 4 bases and V by 1 base; bases with no gene match: 13. From germline, CDR1 is LGHNA and CDR2 YSLEER. This CDR3 is 19 amino acids long. CDR3 residues: CASSQARTGQGFGANVLTF. The CDR3 DNA reads as TGCGCCAGCAGCCAAGCCCGGACAGGCCAGGGGTTCGGGGCCAACGTCCTGACTTTC.

The gene calls are TRBV5-4 and TRBJ2-1; a possible D gene is TRBD1 (5 bases). Germline V gene lookup returns CDR1 SGHNT and CDR2 YYREEE (reference sequence). The CDR3 length is 16 residues. V gave up 3 bases and J gave up 0 bases, with 13 bases separating them. The CDR3 DNA follows: TGTGCCAGCAGCTCCAGACGACAGAGCTCCTACAATGAGCAGTTCTTC. Translation gives CASSSRRQSSYNEQFF.

The genes are TRBV19 and TRBJ2-1, with a tentative D call TRBD2 (7 bases). Germline V gives CDR1 LNHDA, CDR2 SQIVND (reference sequence). V was trimmed by 8 bases and J by 8 bases, leaving 19 bases between them. The CDR3 sequence is 14 residues long. The CDR3 DNA sequence: TGTGCCAGTTCAGTAGGGGGAGGGCGGGATGAGCAGTTCTTC. Its protein product is CASSVGGGRDEQFF.

The chain carries TRBV7-8 and TRBJ2-7; 7 positions match TRBD1. Germline V lookup: CDR1 SGHVS, CDR2 FQNEAQ. V lost 5 bases to trimming and J lost 7 bases; unmatched junction nucleotides: 11. CDR3 length equals 14 residues. The CDR3, as DNA: TGTGCCAGCAGCCCTAGACAGGGATGGGGGGAGCAGTACTTC. Translating gives CASSPRQGWGEQYF.

The chain carries TRBV4-1 and TRBJ1-5; D possibly corresponds to TRBD1 (5 bases). V lost 5 bases, J lost 1 base, and 15 bases lay in between. Germline-derived CDR1 and CDR2 are MGHRA and YSYEKL. The CDR3 runs to 16 residues. CDR3 sequence reads: CASSKYTAGSNQPQHF. The CDR3 nucleotides read TGCGCCAGCAGCAAGTACACGGCAGGGAGCAATCAGCCCCAGCATTTT.

This clone occurred a few times. J is TRBJ2-3 and V is TRBV5-1; 9 bases are a match to TRBD1. With 7 bases clipped from V and 5 bases from J, the junction kept 2 bases outside the gene matches. In germline, CDR1 is SGHRS, CDR2 YFSETQ. The CDR3 extends over 12 amino acids. The CDR3 DNA is TGCGCCAGCGGGACAGGGATAGATACGCAGTATTTT. Translated: CASGTGIDTQYF.

The chain carries TRBV2 and TRBJ2-5, with a weak D call TRBD2 (5 bases). The germline CDR1 and CDR2 sequences are SNHLY and FYNNEI. The CDR3 has 15 residues. Trimming left V 7 bases short and J 3 bases short, with 18 bases between. The chain's CDR3 is CASTQFSSGEETQYF. DNA for the CDR3: TGTGCCAGCACCCAGTTTTCCAGCGGAGAAGAGACCCAGTACTTC.